Included here is one T cell receptor beta chain sequence, with context. Its recognized antigen is unknown. No quality values exist for individual bases; no much larger clone is one base distant. The V and J ends are trimmed by 5 bases and 0 bases, leaving 11 bases between them. Reading from cysteine to phenylalanine, the CDR3 counts 14 amino acids. Of all the DNA, just the CDR3 is kept, 42 bases in frame from base 1. CDR1 and CDR2 were assigned from the germline V gene as SQVTM and ANQGSEA. The data stem from a study of long-term antiretroviral therapy in people with HIV (dated 2022 in TCRdb). Study-level background: The earliest samples were collected roughly a decade before the 2015 WHO recommendation for immediate ART, at a time when ART was usually postponed until CD4 counts fell. A retrospective serial study tested whether ART initiation and durable HIV suppression were associated with changes in peripheral blood TRB repertoire composition and diversity. No cross-contamination during QIAcube processing was shown when test extractions of a monoclonal T-cell line were performed alongside fewer than 35 polyclonal samples. From fewer than 35 adults with confirmed HIV infection, the cohort provided around 180 cryopreserved PBMC samples, gathered serially across a mean of about six years (range 1-12). Among the 30 or so participants with HIV, about a dozen were female. What the authors observed across the whole study: Inferences about post-ART repertoire changes are limited because no data were available on ART adherence, viral resistance or therapy changes. Samples dated from the mid-2000s to the late 2010s, and the ART regimens used may be less effective than current ones. Because pre-ART samples had limited cell numbers, unsorted PBMC were profiled rather than sorted CD4+ and CD8+ T cells. Starting ART was linked to a significant rise in TRB diversity, yet even after long-term ART the diversity remained significantly lower than in transplant donor controls. The repertoire was dominated across all time points by expanded TRB clones identified before ART initiation, although this dominance was seen to fluctuate and to decrease in many PLHIV after ART. Compared with controls, HIV repertoires had narrower CDR3 length ranges, and the network structure pointed to an antigen-experienced repertoire that shifted only slightly toward naive after ART. Since PBMC availability was limited, sequencing covered only the TCR beta chain, with no alpha chain pairing.

Inclusion was restricted to participants for whom at least one PBMC sample before ART initiation and at least two post-ART samples were available. All participants with HIV were treated in the United States of America. Cryopreserved samples of about 0.95-10 million PBMC were thawed and washed before DNA extraction. At the time of the earliest PBMC sample, participants with HIV were aged between roughly 23 and 60 years. PBMC samples from each participant spanned 1-4 timepoints before ART initiation and 2-8 timepoints after ART initiation, with a median of 7 samples. For every participant, serial HIV viral load, CD4+ T-cell count, ART history and demographic data were obtained. A Qiagen kit on a QIAcube was used to extract genomic DNA from unsorted PBMC, with samples processed in batches of 12. Sequencing of the TRB variable region was done with the immunoSEQ hsTCRB v3.0 assay at survey level resolution. TRB sequencing targeted a depth of 40,000-50,000 T-cell genomes per sample. TRB libraries were pooled and sequenced on an Illumina MiSeq using a v3 150-cycle kit. In the original analysis: Repertoire analysis ran in R within a reproducible Nextflow workflow covering QC, data transformation and analysis. LymphoSeq2, an R package for exploring AIRR-Seq data, was used to implement custom analyses. A handful of samples that yielded fewer than 5000 total TRB sequences were excluded, so that under 200 HIV repertoires were analyzed. Of the roughly 180 retained HIV repertoires, approximately 57 were collected before and approximately 130 after ART initiation. Each repertoire was downsampled to 5000 TRB nucleotide sequences, and summary statistics were averaged across 100 downsampling iterations. Only TRB sequences with CDR3 regions of at least seven amino acids were retained for analysis. A Shannon entropy-derived clonality score and the Gini coefficient were used to measure diversity. Repertoire networks linked the top 5000 CDR3 amino acid sequences whenever two sequences differed by an edit distance of one. Antigen specificity groups and MHC restriction were predicted for TRB CDR3 amino acid sequences with GLIPH2. Known CMV, EBV, HIV or tissue antigen associations were flagged by matching CDR3 amino acid sequences against VDJdb and McPAS-TCR. Pre-ART, post-ART and control groups were compared with Wilcoxon signed-rank tests and Holm-Bonferroni correction. The immuneACCESS repertoire file appears here via TCRdb, limited to in-frame rearrangements. These files lack a portion of the clones; in checked studies, under half of the deficit traces to unresolved V genes, and the cause of the others is not known. That table is the source of V, J and clone size, and D and trimming were worked out from the DNA. The sample yields 15,000 to 20,000 clones; about 84% were counted once. The ten largest make up roughly 4.7% of the sample.

This TCR was recovered from a man in his late teens or twenties with HIV. This specimen was unsorted PBMCs, taken 0.1 years before starting antiretroviral therapy. Recombination joined TRBV29-1 with TRBJ2-1; the D gene lacks a confident call. At the DNA level, the sequence is TGCAGCGTTCCACCCCCCACCTCCTACAATGAGCAGTTCTTC. Its protein is CSVPPPTSYNEQFF.